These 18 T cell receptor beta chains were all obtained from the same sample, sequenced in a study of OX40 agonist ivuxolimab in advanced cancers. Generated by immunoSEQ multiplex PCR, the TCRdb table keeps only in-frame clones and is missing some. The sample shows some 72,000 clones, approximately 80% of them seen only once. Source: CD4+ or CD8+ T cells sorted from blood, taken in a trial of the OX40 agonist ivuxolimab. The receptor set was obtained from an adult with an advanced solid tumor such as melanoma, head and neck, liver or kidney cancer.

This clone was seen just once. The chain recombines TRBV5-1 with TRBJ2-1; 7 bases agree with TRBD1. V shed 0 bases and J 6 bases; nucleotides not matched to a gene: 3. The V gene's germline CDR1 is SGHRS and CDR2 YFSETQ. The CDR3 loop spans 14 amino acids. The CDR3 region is CASSLERGRNEQFF. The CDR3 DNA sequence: TGCGCCAGCAGCTTGGAAAGGGGGCGCAATGAGCAGTTCTTC.

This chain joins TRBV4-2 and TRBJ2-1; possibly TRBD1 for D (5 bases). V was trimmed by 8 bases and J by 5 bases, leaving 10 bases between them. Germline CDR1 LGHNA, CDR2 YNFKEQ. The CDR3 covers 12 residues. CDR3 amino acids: CASEGRDNEQFF. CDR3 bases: TGTGCCAGCGAAGGCAGGGACAATGAGCAGTTCTTC.

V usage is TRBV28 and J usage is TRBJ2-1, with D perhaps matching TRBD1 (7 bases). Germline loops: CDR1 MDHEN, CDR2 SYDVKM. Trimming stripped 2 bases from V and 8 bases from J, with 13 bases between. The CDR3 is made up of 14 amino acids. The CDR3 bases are TGTGCCAGCAGTTTAGCGGGGACAGTCGATGAGCAGTTCTTC. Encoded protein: CASSLAGTVDEQFF.

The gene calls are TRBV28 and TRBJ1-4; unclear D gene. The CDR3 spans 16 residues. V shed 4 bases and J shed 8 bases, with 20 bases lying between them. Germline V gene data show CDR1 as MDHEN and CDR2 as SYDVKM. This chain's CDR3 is CASSSMYGQTGEKLFF. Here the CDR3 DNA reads TGTGCCAGCAGTTCAATGTATGGTCAGACGGGGGAAAAACTGTTTTTT.

CDR3 region: CASSGSGGGNNEQFF. The DNA of the CDR3 is TGTGCCAGCAGTGGTTCCGGGGGAGGGAACAATGAGCAGTTCTTC. The gene calls are TRBV27 and TRBJ2-1; TRBD2 aligns across 7 bases. Germline CDR1 is MNHEY and CDR2 is SMNVEV (reference sequence). Losses at the gene ends were 5 bases for V and 5 bases for J; bases not matched to a gene: 9. The CDR3 totals 15 residues.

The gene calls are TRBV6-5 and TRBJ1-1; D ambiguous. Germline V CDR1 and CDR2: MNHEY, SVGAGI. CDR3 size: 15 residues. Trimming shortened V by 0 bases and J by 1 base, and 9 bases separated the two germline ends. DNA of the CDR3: TGTGCCAGCAGTTACTCCGGCCCTCGGAACACTGAAGCTTTCTTT. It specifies CASSYSGPRNTEAFF.

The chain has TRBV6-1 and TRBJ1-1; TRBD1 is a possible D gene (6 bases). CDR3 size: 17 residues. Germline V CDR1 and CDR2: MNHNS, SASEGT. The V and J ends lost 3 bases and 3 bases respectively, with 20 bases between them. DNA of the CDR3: TGTGCCAGCAGTGACCGGCCGTGGGGGGCGAGCGACACTGAAGCTTTCTTT. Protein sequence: CASSDRPWGASDTEAFF.

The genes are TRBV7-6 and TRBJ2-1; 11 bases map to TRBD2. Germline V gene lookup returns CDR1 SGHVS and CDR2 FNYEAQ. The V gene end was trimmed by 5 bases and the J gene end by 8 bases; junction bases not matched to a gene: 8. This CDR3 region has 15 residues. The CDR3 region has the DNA TGTGCCAGCAGCGCCCGTAGCGGGGGGGCTGATGAGCAGTTCTTC. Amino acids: CASSARSGGADEQFF.

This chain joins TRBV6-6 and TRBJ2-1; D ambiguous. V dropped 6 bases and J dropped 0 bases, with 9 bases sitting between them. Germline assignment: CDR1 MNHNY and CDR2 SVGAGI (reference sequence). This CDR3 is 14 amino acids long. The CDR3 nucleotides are TGTGCCAGCAGCCCAGCAAGCTCCTACAATGAGCAGTTCTTC. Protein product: CASSPASSYNEQFF.

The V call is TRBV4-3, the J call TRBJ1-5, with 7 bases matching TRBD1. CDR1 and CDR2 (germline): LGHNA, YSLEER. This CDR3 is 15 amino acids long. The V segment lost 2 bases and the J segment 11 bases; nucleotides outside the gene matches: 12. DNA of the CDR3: TGCGCCAGCAGCCAAACCCGGGGACAGTCTGTGTCCCAGCATTTT. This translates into CASSQTRGQSVSQHF.

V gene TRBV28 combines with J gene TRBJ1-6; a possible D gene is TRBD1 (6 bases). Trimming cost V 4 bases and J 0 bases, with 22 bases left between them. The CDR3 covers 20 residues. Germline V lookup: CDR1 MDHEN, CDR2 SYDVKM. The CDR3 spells CASSSVLGHDLSSYNSPLHF. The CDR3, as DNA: TGTGCCAGCAGTTCCGTCTTGGGACACGACCTAAGCTCCTATAATTCACCCCTCCACTTT.

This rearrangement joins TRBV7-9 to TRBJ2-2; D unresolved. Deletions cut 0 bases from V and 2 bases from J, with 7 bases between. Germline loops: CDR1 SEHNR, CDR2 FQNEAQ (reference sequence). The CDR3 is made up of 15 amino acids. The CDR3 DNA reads TGTGCCAGCAGCTTAGCCCCAGTTAACACCGGGGAGCTGTTTTTT. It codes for CASSLAPVNTGELFF.

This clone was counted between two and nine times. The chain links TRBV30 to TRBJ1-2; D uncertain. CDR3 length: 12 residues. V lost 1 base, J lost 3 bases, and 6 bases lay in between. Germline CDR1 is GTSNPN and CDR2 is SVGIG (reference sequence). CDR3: CAWSAADYGYTF. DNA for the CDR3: TGTGCCTGGAGTGCCGCAGACTATGGCTACACCTTC.

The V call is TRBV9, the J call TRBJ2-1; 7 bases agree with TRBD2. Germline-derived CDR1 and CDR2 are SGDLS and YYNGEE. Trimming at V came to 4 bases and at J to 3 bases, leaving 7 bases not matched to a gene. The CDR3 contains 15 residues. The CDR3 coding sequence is TGTGCCAGCAGCTTCAGCGGGACCCTCTACAATGAGCAGTTCTTC. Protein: CASSFSGTLYNEQFF.

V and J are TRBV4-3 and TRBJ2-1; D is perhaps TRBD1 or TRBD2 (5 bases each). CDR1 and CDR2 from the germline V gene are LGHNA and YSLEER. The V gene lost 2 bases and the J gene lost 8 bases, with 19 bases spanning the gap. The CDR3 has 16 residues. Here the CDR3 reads CASSQRGTRAVDEQFF. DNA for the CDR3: TGCGCCAGCAGCCAACGGGGTACCAGGGCGGTGGATGAGCAGTTCTTC.

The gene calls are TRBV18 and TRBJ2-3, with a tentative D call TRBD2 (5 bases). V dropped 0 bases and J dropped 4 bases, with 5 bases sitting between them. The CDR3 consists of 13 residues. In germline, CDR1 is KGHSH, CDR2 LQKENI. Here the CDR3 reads CASSPPGADTQYF. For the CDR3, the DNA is TGTGCCAGCTCACCACCCGGGGCAGATACGCAGTATTTT.

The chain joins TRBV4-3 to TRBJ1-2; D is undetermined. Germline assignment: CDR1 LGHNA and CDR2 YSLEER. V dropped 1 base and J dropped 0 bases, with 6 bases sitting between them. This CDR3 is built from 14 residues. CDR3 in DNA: TGCGCCAGCAGCCAAGGACCGACTAACTATGGCTACACCTTC. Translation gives CASSQGPTNYGYTF.

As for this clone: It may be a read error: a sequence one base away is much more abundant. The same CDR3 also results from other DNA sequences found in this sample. The CDR3, as DNA: TGCGCCAGCAGCTCGAGCACAGATACGCAGTATTTT. Amino acids: CASSSSTDTQYF. This rearrangement joins TRBV5-1 to TRBJ2-3; D is unclear. The V end was cut by 3 bases, the J end by 0 bases, with 2 bases between. Germline V gene sequence: CDR1 SGHRS, CDR2 YFSETQ. This CDR3 spans 12 amino acids.